These 21 T cell receptor beta chains share one sample of origin, sequenced in a study of cytomegalovirus exposure and HLA in healthy donors. Use of 60 Vbeta and 13 Jbeta primers characterized the PCR. Clones were read by immunoSEQ multiplex PCR, and TCRdb kept only the in-frame ones, dropping some. The repertoire holds around 94,000 clones, with roughly four fifths as singletons. The source material was PBMCs. These receptors all come from a woman aged 60 to 75 in good health and CMV-seropositive.

The chain carries TRBV5-4 and TRBJ1-3; D remains ambiguous. CDR3 length: 14 residues. Germline CDR1 is SGHNT and CDR2 is YYREEE (reference sequence). V gave up 3 bases and J gave up 0 bases, with 7 bases separating them. The CDR3 reads CASSSVNSGNTIYF. For the CDR3, the DNA is TGTGCCAGCAGCTCGGTTAACTCTGGAAACACCATATATTTT.

The chain joins TRBV28 to TRBJ2-5; 9 nucleotides align to TRBD1. The CDR3 contains 16 residues. Germline V gene data show CDR1 as MDHEN and CDR2 as SYDVKM. V lost 3 bases and J lost 5; bases outside the gene matches: 10. CDR3 bases: TGTGCCAGCAGTTTCTTCGGGACAGGGAATCAGGAGACCCAGTACTTC. Translation: CASSFFGTGNQETQYF.

This CDR3 is CASSEWMDRAGYTF. The CDR3 DNA sequence: TGTGCCAGCAGTGAATGGATGGACAGGGCTGGCTACACCTTC. The rearrangement links TRBV6-1 to TRBJ1-2; TRBD1 matches 8 bases. CDR3 length: 14 amino acids. The ends lost 2 bases at V and 7 bases at J; junction bases unmatched: 6. Germline V CDR1 and CDR2: MNHNS, SASEGT.

The chain couples TRBV7-9 to TRBJ1-1; 8 nucleotides match TRBD1. Germline values: CDR1 SEHNR, CDR2 FQNEAQ (reference sequence). CDR3 length: 15 residues. V dropped 5 bases and J dropped 0; count of bases not matched to a gene: 5. DNA for the CDR3: TGTGCCAGCAGCAAAGGGACAGGAATGAACACTGAAGCTTTCTTT. It is translated as CASSKGTGMNTEAFF. Full variable domain (outside the CDR3, taken from reference TRBV7-9 and TRBJ1-1): DTGVSQNPRHKITKRGQNVTFRCDPISEHNRLYWYRQTLGQGPEFLTYFQNEAQLEKSRLLSDRFSAERPKGSFSTLEIQRTEQGDSAMYLCASSKGTGMNTEAFFGQGTRLTVV.

The chain uses TRBV5-5 and TRBJ1-5, with D possibly matching TRBD1 (6 bases). The CDR3 contains 14 residues. V lost 0 bases and J lost 7, with 11 bases in between. CDR1 and CDR2 (germline): SGHKS, YYEKEE (reference sequence). The DNA for the CDR3 is TGTGCCAGCAGCTTGGCCTCACAGGGCCAGCCCCAGCATTTT. Its translation is CASSLASQGQPQHF.

This chain joins TRBV11-2 and TRBJ1-2; 7 bases agree with TRBD1. This CDR3 spans 15 amino acids. V trimming: 5 bases; J trimming: 6 bases; junction bases outside the gene matches: 12. Germline CDR1 reads SGHAT; CDR2 reads FQNNGV. CDR3 DNA sequence: TGTGCCAGCAGCCCTCTAAGGGGGCGGACGGATGGCTACACCTTC. It codes for CASSPLRGRTDGYTF.

This rearrangement joins TRBV28 to TRBJ1-2, with D uncertain. The germline CDR1 and CDR2 sequences are MDHEN and SYDVKM. V was cut by 4 bases and J by 6 bases, with 12 bases left in between. The CDR3 has 13 residues. This CDR3 is CASSWLGSDGYTF. The CDR3 DNA sequence: TGTGCCAGCAGTTGGTTGGGGAGCGATGGCTACACCTTC.

The chain links TRBV29-1 to TRBJ2-1, with 8 nucleotides matching TRBD2. The CDR3 sequence is 14 residues long. Per the germline V gene, CDR1 is SQVTM and CDR2 is ANQGSEA. V shed 4 bases and J 2 bases; nucleotides not matched to a gene: 4. The CDR3 DNA sequence: TGCAGCGTTGGGTTTAGCGGGGCCTACAATGAGCAGTTCTTC. Its translation: CSVGFSGAYNEQFF.

The rearrangement joins TRBV2 to TRBJ2-6; TRBD1 matches at 8 bases. The V gene's germline CDR1 is SNHLY and CDR2 FYNNEI. The CDR3 contains 16 residues. V gave up 5 bases and J gave up 2 bases; unmatched junction bases: 5. Here the CDR3 reads CASSPDRDAGANVLTF. The CDR3 DNA sequence: TGTGCCAGCAGTCCGGACAGGGACGCTGGGGCCAACGTCCTGACTTTC. The full variable domain, rest sourced from reference TRBV2 and TRBJ2-6, is EPEVTQTPSHQVTQMGQEVILRCVPISNHLYFYWYRQILGQKVEFLVSFYNNEISEKSEIFDDQFSVERPDGSNFTLKIRSTKLEDSAMYFCASSPDRDAGANVLTFGAGSRLTVL.

This chain joins TRBV7-9 and TRBJ2-7; D ambiguous. Per germline, CDR1 SEHNR and CDR2 FQNEAQ (reference sequence). V was clipped by 1 base and J by 4 bases, with 5 bases between them. The CDR3 contains 12 residues. CDR3 sequence reads: CASSLDLYEQYF. DNA for the CDR3: TGTGCCAGCAGCTTAGACTTGTACGAGCAGTACTTC.

This clone was observed a single time. The rearrangement joins TRBV4-1 to TRBJ2-1; 7 bases fit TRBD2. V gave up 4 bases and J gave up 1 base; unmatched junction bases: 7. The CDR3 runs to 16 residues. Germline CDR1 is MGHRA and CDR2 is YSYEKL. The CDR3 DNA follows: TGCGCCAGCAGCCCCAACCGGGGGGAATCCTACAATGAGCAGTTCTTC. This gives the protein CASSPNRGESYNEQFF.

This sequence joins TRBV2 and TRBJ1-4; D gene uncertain. CDR1 and CDR2 (germline): SNHLY, FYNNEI. Trimming stripped 6 bases from V and 7 bases from J, with 18 bases between. The CDR3 is 15 residues long. CDR3 nucleotide sequence: TGTGCCAGCAGCGCCTCCATTATGGGCGCTGAAAAACTGTTTTTT. This gives the protein CASSASIMGAEKLFF. The complete variable domain, with remaining parts taken from reference TRBV2 and TRBJ1-4, reads EPEVTQTPSHQVTQMGQEVILRCVPISNHLYFYWYRQILGQKVEFLVSFYNNEISEKSEIFDDQFSVERPDGSNFTLKIRSTKLEDSAMYFCASSASIMGAEKLFFGSGTQLSVL.

This sequence joins TRBV4-1 and TRBJ2-1, with 8 bases lining up with TRBD2. The trim removed 2 bases at V and 1 base at J, leaving 4 bases unmatched. The CDR3 covers 16 residues. Germline V gene data show CDR1 as MGHRA and CDR2 as YSYEKL. CDR3 protein: CASSQLGLASYNEQFF. The CDR3 region has the DNA TGCGCCAGCAGCCAACTCGGACTAGCATCCTACAATGAGCAGTTCTTC.

The chain joins TRBV10-1 to TRBJ1-2, with no clear D. Germline-derived CDR1 and CDR2 are WNHNN and SYGVQD (reference sequence). The CDR3 is 14 residues long. The V and J ends lost 6 bases and 3 bases respectively, with 14 bases between them. In DNA form, the CDR3 reads TGCGCCAGCAGGCCCACTCCGGAGGACTATGGCTACACCTTC. It specifies CASRPTPEDYGYTF.

The chain carries TRBV18 and TRBJ2-7; D might be TRBD1 (7 bases). CDR3 length: 16 residues. V was clipped by 0 bases and J by 4 bases, with 16 bases between them. Looked up from germline, CDR1 is KGHSH and CDR2 is LQKENI. The CDR3 region has the DNA TGTGCCAGCTCACCACCGCGAGGCCAGGGGGGTTACGAGCAGTACTTC. This sequence encodes CASSPPRGQGGYEQYF.

The gene calls are TRBV7-3 and TRBJ2-7, with 10 bases aligning to TRBD2. The length of the CDR3 is 14 residues. The trim removed 1 base at V and 6 bases at J, leaving 3 bases unmatched. From germline, CDR1 is SGHTA and CDR2 FQGTGA. The CDR3 DNA reads as TGTGCCAGCAGCTTAATGCGGACTAGCGGCGAGCAGTACTTC. Its translation is CASSLMRTSGEQYF.

As for this clone: In the same sample, other DNA sequences code for this CDR3. In nucleotides, the CDR3 is TGCGCCAGCAGCCGGACAGGGGATTCCTACGAGCAGTACTTC. Its translation: CASSRTGDSYEQYF. The chain uses TRBV5-1 and TRBJ2-7, with 9 bases that match TRBD1. The length of the CDR3 is 14 residues. The junction had 3 bases not matched to a gene; V was cut back by 4 bases and J by 1 base. Germline assignment: CDR1 SGHRS and CDR2 YFSETQ.

The chain has TRBV5-1 and TRBJ2-5, with D unresolved. The J call may be in error: the DNA end matches TRBJ2-7 better. Germline V CDR1 and CDR2: SGHRS, YFSETQ. The CDR3 extends over 13 amino acids. CDR3 nucleotides: TGCGCCAGCAGCCGACCGGGTAGCTACGAGCAGTACTTC. Amino acid sequence: CASSRPGSYEQYF.

This clone has just a few counts. The chain recombines TRBV7-9 with TRBJ2-3; D unclear. Germline assignment: CDR1 SEHNR and CDR2 FQNEAQ (reference sequence). The CDR3 spans 16 residues. V was cut by 5 bases and J by 0 bases, with 15 bases left in between. The CDR3 reads CASSPPNGFSTDTQYF. CDR3 DNA sequence: TGTGCCAGCAGCCCCCCTAACGGGTTTAGCACAGATACGCAGTATTTT.

The chain combines TRBV9 with TRBJ2-3, with D perhaps TRBD2 (5 bases). CDR3 length equals 15 residues. The germline V gene encodes CDR1 SGDLS and CDR2 YYNGEE. With 4 bases removed from V and 3 bases from J, the gap between germline ends came to 15 bases. CDR3 amino acids: CASSPREGLTDTQYF. The CDR3, as DNA: TGTGCCAGCAGCCCCCGAGAGGGCCTTACAGATACGCAGTATTTT.

The J gene is TRBJ2-5, the V gene TRBV28; possibly TRBD1 for D (6 bases). Germline CDR1 and CDR2: MDHEN and SYDVKM. The CDR3 has 14 amino acids. V was shortened by 5 bases and J by 5 bases, with 15 bases between the two germline ends. Written as DNA, the CDR3 is TGTGCCAGCAGTCTTATCAGGGGCGGCGAGACCCAGTACTTC. Protein product: CASSLIRGGETQYF.